The TCR beta chain described here comes from a study of blood T cell repertoires in COVID-19. Study information: COVID-19 samples collected from the United States, Italy and Spain covered acute and convalescent phases.

V shed 6 bases, J shed 5 bases, and the junction held 10 bases outside the gene matches. The CDR3 is made up of 15 amino acids. Germline V gives CDR1 SGHTA, CDR2 FQGTGA. Assay: immunoSEQ multiplex PCR; the TCRdb copy retains only in-frame clones and omits some. The table records about 42,000 clones, 85% to 90% of them present only once. The rearrangement joins TRBV7-3 to TRBJ2-7, with 10 positions matching TRBD1. Material: peripheral blood. The source of this sequence is a man aged 25-40 years with active or convalescent COVID-19. The CDR3, as DNA: TGTGCCAGCAGGAATACCGGGACAGGGGACAACGAGCAGTACTTC. It translates to CASRNTGTGDNEQYF.